One sample yielded the 11 T cell receptor beta chains listed below, sequenced in a study of radiotherapy plus CTLA-4 blockade in lung cancer. The protocol was immunoSEQ multiplex PCR, while the TCRdb copy is restricted to in-frame clones and leaves out a portion. The sample has about 110,000 clones, 81% seen once. The sequencing here drew on peripheral blood, taken from a patient treated with radiotherapy plus ipilimumab. Every receptor here comes from a human donor with non-small cell lung cancer that progressed on radiotherapy plus ipilimumab. Some clones in this sample may be carry-over from other donors' samples.

The chain links TRBV18 to TRBJ1-5; maybe TRBD1 (6 bases). Germline CDR1 is KGHSH and CDR2 is LQKENI. The CDR3 is 17 residues long. V gave up 3 bases and J gave up 0 bases, with 15 bases separating them. This CDR3 is CASSPGHLRLSNQPQHF. In nucleotides, the CDR3 is TGTGCCAGCTCACCGGGACACCTGAGACTTAGCAATCAGCCCCAGCATTTT.

V usage is TRBV5-1 and J usage is TRBJ1-6, with 10 nucleotides matching TRBD1. The germline CDR1 and CDR2 sequences are SGHRS and YFSETQ. V dropped 4 bases and J dropped 5; count of bases not matched to a gene: 3. The length of the CDR3 is 15 residues. CDR3 residues: CASSPGTGDNSPLHF. DNA for the CDR3: TGCGCCAGCAGCCCCGGGACAGGGGATAATTCACCCCTCCACTTT.

Remarks on this clone: This is likely an artifact of a read error, given a far larger clone one base away. Other DNA variants within this sample encode the same CDR3. The chain carries TRBV29-1 and TRBJ1-5; possible D gene TRBD1, 5 bases. The CDR3 runs 20 residues. With 8 bases removed from V and 0 bases from J, the gap between germline ends came to 32 bases. CDR1 and CDR2 (germline): SQVTM, ANQGSEA. CDR3 sequence: CSPTHTLPNGAVHSNQPQHF. CDR3 sequence (DNA): TGCAGCCCGACCCACACACTCCCGAATGGGGCTGTTCATAGCAATCAGCCCCAGCATTTT.

The table lists this clone with a count of one. The chain employs TRBV9 and TRBJ1-1; 10 nucleotides align to TRBD1. Germline V gene sequence: CDR1 SGDLS, CDR2 YYNGEE. The V segment lost 7 bases and the J segment 0 bases; nucleotides outside the gene matches: 6. The CDR3 runs to 15 residues. In nucleotides, the CDR3 is TGTGCCAGCGCTAGGGACAGGGGATTGAACACTGAAGCTTTCTTT. Its translation is CASARDRGLNTEAFF.

This clone was seen once. V gene TRBV2 combines with J gene TRBJ2-5; the match to TRBD2 covers 9 bases. The germline V gene has CDR1 SNHLY and CDR2 FYNNEI. The CDR3 totals 15 residues. After removal of 5 bases from V and 4 bases from J, the junction contained 8 bases not matched to a gene. This CDR3 is CASSSLRGGRETQYF. In DNA form, the CDR3 reads TGTGCCAGCAGTTCTTTGCGGGGGGGCCGAGAGACCCAGTACTTC.

This rearrangement joins TRBV19 to TRBJ1-1; no clear D gene. Germline V gene sequence: CDR1 LNHDA, CDR2 SQIVND (reference sequence). The CDR3 totals 14 residues. Trimming removed 2 bases from V and 4 bases from J, with 11 bases in between. CDR3 bases: TGTGCCAGTAGTATAACCGGTGGTGGCACTGAAGCTTTCTTT. Its protein is CASSITGGGTEAFF.

The chain recombines TRBV27 with TRBJ2-7; perhaps TRBD2 as D (5 bases). Trimming left V 6 bases short and J 0 bases short, with 9 bases between. This CDR3 region has 13 residues. Germline V gene sequence: CDR1 MNHEY, CDR2 SMNVEV (reference sequence). The CDR3 DNA is TGTGCCAGCAGCCGAGGGAGCTCCTACGAGCAGTACTTC. Amino acids: CASSRGSSYEQYF.

V is TRBV15 and J is TRBJ1-1, with D unresolved. Germline loops: CDR1 LNHNV, CDR2 YYDKDF (reference sequence). The CDR3 totals 15 residues. Deletions cut 0 bases from V and 3 bases from J, with 11 bases between. The DNA of the CDR3 is TGTGCCACCAGCAGAGATGTGCAGGCAGACACTGAAGCTTTCTTT. It is translated as CATSRDVQADTEAFF.

The chain has TRBV5-1 and TRBJ1-3; no clear D. CDR1 and CDR2 from the germline V gene are SGHRS and YFSETQ. There are 15 residues in the CDR3. V was cut by 0 bases and J by 0 bases, with 7 bases left in between. CDR3 region: CASSLGPDSGNTIYF. CDR3 nucleotide sequence: TGCGCCAGCAGCTTGGGTCCAGACTCTGGAAACACCATATATTTT.

The rearrangement uses TRBV2 and TRBJ1-1; 8 nucleotides agree with TRBD1. Germline CDR1 reads SNHLY; CDR2 reads FYNNEI. The V gene end was trimmed by 5 bases and the J gene end by 0 bases; junction bases not matched to a gene: 11. CDR3 size: 17 residues. CDR3 region: CASSPDRGRIMNTEAFF. The CDR3 DNA is TGTGCCAGCAGTCCCGACAGGGGACGCATTATGAACACTGAAGCTTTCTTT.

The DNA of the CDR3 is TGTGCCAGCATGGTCCGGGGGGGACAGGGGTCAGTCTCTGGGGCCAACGTCCTGACTTTC. Translating it yields CASMVRGGQGSVSGANVLTF. J is TRBJ2-6 and V is TRBV27; TRBD1 matches 10 bases. The CDR3 loop spans 20 amino acids. With 7 bases clipped from V and 0 bases from J, the junction kept 15 bases outside the gene matches. Per germline, CDR1 MNHEY and CDR2 SMNVEV (reference sequence).